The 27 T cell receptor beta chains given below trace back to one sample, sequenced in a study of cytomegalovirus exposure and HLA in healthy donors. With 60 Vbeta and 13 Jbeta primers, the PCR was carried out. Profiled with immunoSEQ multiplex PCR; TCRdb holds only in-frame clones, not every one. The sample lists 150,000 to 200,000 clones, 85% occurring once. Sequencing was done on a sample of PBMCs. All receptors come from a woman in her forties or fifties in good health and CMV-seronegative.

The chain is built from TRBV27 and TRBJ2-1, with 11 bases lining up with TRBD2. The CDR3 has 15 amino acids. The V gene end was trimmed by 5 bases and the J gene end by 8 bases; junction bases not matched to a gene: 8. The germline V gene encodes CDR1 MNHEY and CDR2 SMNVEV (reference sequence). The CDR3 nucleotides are TGTGCCAGCAGTCTACTAGCGGGAGTAATGGATGAGCAGTTCTTC. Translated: CASSLLAGVMDEQFF.

The CDR3 nucleotides are TGTGCCAGCAGTTTACGGACAGGGCATCGGACCGGGGAGCTGTTTTTT. This translates into CASSLRTGHRTGELFF. V usage is TRBV28 and J usage is TRBJ2-2, with 8 bases fitting TRBD1. The CDR3 has 16 residues. V shed 2 bases, J shed 5 bases, and the junction held 7 bases outside the gene matches. Germline V gives CDR1 MDHEN, CDR2 SYDVKM.

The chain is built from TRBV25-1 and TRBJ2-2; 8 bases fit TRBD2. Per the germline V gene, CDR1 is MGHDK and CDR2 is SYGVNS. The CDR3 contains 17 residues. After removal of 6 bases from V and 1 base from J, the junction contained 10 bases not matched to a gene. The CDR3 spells CASSSTGTSGNTGELFF. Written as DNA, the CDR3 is TGTGCCAGCAGCTCTACGGGTACTAGCGGGAACACCGGGGAGCTGTTTTTT. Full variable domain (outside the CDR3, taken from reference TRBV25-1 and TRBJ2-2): EADIYQTPRYLVIGTGKKITLECSQTMGHDKMYWYQQDPGMELHLIHYSYGVNSTEKGDLSSESTVSRIRTEHFPLTLESARPSHTSQYLCASSSTGTSGNTGELFFGEGSRLTVL.

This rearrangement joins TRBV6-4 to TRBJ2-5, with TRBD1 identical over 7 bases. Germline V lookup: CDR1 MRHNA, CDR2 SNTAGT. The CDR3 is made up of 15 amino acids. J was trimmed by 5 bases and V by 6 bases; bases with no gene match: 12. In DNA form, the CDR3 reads TGTGCCAGCAGCCGAAACAGGGGTCAGGGGGAGACCCAGTACTTC. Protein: CASSRNRGQGETQYF.

The CDR3 protein is CSVRDNSPGELFF. The DNA for the CDR3 is TGCAGCGTCAGGGACAATTCTCCCGGGGAGCTGTTTTTT. The chain carries TRBV29-1 and TRBJ2-2, with D possibly TRBD1 on 6 matching bases. Trimming pared 6 bases from V and 6 bases from J, leaving 14 bases between. The CDR3 extends over 13 amino acids. Germline V gives CDR1 SQVTM, CDR2 ANQGSEA.

CDR3 in amino acids: CASSHVVDYGYTF. CDR3 bases: TGTGCCAGCAGTCACGTAGTAGACTATGGCTACACCTTC. V is TRBV6-6 and J is TRBJ1-2; D is unresolved. The germline V gene encodes CDR1 MNHNY and CDR2 SVGAGI (reference sequence). The CDR3 consists of 13 residues. With 5 bases removed from V and 3 bases from J, the gap between germline ends came to 10 bases.

In nucleotides, the CDR3 is TGCGCCAGCAGAGGGGGAAGGGACATTCTCACAGATACGCAGTATTTT. The encoded protein is CASRGGRDILTDTQYF. The gene calls are TRBV5-1 and TRBJ2-3; perhaps TRBD1 as D (6 bases). CDR3 size: 16 residues. The germline V gene has CDR1 SGHRS and CDR2 YFSETQ. V shed 5 bases and J shed 2 bases, with 18 bases lying between them.

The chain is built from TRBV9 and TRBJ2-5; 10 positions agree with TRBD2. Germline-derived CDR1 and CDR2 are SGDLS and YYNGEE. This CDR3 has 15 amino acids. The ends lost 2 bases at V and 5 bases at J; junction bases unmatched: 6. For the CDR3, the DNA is TGTGCCAGCAGCGTGTCTAGCGGGAGAAGTGAGACCCAGTACTTC. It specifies CASSVSSGRSETQYF.

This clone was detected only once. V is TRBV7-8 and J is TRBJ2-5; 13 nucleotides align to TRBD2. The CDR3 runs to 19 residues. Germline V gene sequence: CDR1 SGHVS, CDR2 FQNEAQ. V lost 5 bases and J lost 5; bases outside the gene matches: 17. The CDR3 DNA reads TGTGCCAGCAGCCAGTCGCGACTAGCGGGAGGAAGGGCCGGGGAGACCCAGTACTTC. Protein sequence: CASSQSRLAGGRAGETQYF.

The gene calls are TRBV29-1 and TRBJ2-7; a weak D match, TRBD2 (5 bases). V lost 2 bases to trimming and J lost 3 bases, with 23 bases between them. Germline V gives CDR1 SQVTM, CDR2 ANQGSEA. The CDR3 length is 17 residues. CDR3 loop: CSVERVSAGTNHYEQYF. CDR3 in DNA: TGCAGCGTTGAAAGGGTCTCGGCGGGCACCAACCACTACGAGCAGTACTTC.

The CDR3 nucleotides are TGCGCCAGCAGTGAGAGGACTAGCGGAGCATACGAGCAGTACTTC. Translating it yields CASSERTSGAYEQYF. The genes are TRBV10-1 and TRBJ2-7; TRBD2 matches at 10 bases. V lost 2 bases, J lost 4 bases, and 5 bases stayed unmatched. The germline gives CDR1 WNHNN, CDR2 SYGVQD (reference sequence). The CDR3 contains 15 residues.

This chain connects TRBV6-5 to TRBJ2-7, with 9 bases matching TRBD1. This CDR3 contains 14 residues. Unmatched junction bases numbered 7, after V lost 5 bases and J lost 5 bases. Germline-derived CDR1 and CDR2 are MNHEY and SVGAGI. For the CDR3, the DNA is TGTGCCAGCAGTCCGGGACAGGGTAGGCACGAGCAGTACTTC. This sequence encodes CASSPGQGRHEQYF.

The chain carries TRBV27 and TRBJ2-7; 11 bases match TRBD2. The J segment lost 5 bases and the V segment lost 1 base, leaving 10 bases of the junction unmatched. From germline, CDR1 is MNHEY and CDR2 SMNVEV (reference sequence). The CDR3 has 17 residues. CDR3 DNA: TGTGCCAGCAGTTTATTAGACTCCAGACTAGCGGGAAACGAGCAGTACTTC. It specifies CASSLLDSRLAGNEQYF.

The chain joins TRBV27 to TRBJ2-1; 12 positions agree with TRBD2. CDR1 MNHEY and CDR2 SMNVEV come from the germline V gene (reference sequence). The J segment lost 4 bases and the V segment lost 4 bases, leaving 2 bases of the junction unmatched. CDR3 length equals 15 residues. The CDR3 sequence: CASSSLAGGYNEQFF. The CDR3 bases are TGTGCCAGCAGTTCCCTAGCGGGAGGGTACAATGAGCAGTTCTTC.

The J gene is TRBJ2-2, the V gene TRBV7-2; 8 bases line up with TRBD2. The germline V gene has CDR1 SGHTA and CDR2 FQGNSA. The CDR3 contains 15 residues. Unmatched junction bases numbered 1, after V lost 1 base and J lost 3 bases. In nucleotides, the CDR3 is TGTGCCAGCAGCTTAGGAGCGGGAGACACCGGGGAGCTGTTTTTT. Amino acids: CASSLGAGDTGELFF. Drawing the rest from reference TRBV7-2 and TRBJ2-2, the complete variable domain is GAGVSQSPSNKVTEKGKDVELRCDPISGHTALYWYRQSLGQGLEFLIYFQGNSAPDKSGLPSDRFSAERTGGSVSTLTIQRTQQEDSAVYLCASSLGAGDTGELFFGEGSRLTVL.

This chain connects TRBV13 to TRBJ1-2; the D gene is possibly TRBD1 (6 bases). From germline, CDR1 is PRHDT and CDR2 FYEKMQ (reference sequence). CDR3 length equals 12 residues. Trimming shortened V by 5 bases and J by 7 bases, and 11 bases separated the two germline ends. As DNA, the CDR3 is TGTGCCAGCAGCGCCGGACAGTGTGGCTACACCTTC. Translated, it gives CASSAGQCGYTF. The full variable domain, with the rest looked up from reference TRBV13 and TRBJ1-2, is AAGVIQSPRHLIKEKRETATLKCYPIPRHDTVYWYQQGPGQDPQFLISFYEKMQSDKGSIPDRFSAQQFSDYHSELNMSSLELGDSALYFCASSAGQCGYTFGSGTRLTVV.

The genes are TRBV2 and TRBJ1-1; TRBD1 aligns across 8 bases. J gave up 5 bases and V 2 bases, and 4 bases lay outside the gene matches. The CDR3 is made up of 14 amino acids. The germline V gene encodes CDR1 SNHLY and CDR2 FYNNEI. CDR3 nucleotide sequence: TGTGCCAGCAGTGAACGGACAGGGAGGACTGAAGCTTTCTTT. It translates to CASSERTGRTEAFF.

CDR3 sequence (DNA): TGTGCCAGCAGCTTCCCCCAGGCGAGCACTGAAGCTTTCTTT. This gives the protein CASSFPQASTEAFF. The chain carries TRBV7-9 and TRBJ1-1; no reliable D call. This CDR3 spans 14 amino acids. CDR1 and CDR2 (germline): SEHNR, FQNEAQ (reference sequence). Trimming stripped 3 bases from V and 4 bases from J, with 12 bases between. Drawing the rest from reference TRBV7-9 and TRBJ1-1, the complete variable domain is DTGVSQNPRHKITKRGQNVTFRCDPISEHNRLYWYRQTLGQGPEFLTYFQNEAQLEKSRLLSDRFSAERPKGSFSTLEIQRTEQGDSAMYLCASSFPQASTEAFFGQGTRLTVV.

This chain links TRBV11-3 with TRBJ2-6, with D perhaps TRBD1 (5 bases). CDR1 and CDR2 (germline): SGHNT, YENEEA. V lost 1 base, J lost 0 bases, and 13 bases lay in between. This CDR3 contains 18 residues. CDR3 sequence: CASSLGQGRPSGANVLTF. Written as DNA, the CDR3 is TGTGCCAGCAGCTTAGGTCAGGGAAGGCCCTCTGGGGCCAACGTCCTGACTTTC.

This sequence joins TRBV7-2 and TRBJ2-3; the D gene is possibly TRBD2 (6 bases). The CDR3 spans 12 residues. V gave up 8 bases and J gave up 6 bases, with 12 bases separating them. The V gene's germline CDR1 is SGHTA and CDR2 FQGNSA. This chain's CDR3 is CASLPGGDTQYF. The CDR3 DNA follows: TGTGCCAGCCTCCCAGGAGGGGATACGCAGTATTTT.

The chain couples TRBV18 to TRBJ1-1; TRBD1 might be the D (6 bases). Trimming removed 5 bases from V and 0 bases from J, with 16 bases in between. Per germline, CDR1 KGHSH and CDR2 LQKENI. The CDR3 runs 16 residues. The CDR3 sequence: CASSLLQGNMNTEAFF. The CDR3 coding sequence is TGTGCCAGCTCATTACTGCAGGGGAACATGAACACTGAAGCTTTCTTT.

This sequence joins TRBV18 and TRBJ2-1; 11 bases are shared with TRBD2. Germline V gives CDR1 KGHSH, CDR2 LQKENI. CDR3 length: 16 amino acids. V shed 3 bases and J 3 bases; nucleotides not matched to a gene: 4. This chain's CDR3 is CASSPFGTSGYNEQFF. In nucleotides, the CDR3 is TGTGCCAGCTCACCTTTCGGGACTAGCGGCTACAATGAGCAGTTCTTC.

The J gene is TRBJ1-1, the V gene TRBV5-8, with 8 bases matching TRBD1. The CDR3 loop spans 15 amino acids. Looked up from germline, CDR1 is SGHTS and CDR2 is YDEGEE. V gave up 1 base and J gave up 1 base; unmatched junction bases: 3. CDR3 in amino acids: CASSLQGTGNTEAFF. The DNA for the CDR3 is TGTGCCAGCAGCTTGCAGGGGACAGGGAACACTGAAGCTTTCTTT.

The CDR3 sequence: CASSLTFTNGDTQYF. DNA of the CDR3: TGTGCCAGCAGCTTAACCTTCACGAACGGAGATACGCAGTATTTT. V and J are TRBV7-2 and TRBJ2-3; no firm D call. From germline, CDR1 is SGHTA and CDR2 FQGNSA. This CDR3 has 15 residues. V gave up 2 bases and J gave up 5 bases, with 14 bases separating them.

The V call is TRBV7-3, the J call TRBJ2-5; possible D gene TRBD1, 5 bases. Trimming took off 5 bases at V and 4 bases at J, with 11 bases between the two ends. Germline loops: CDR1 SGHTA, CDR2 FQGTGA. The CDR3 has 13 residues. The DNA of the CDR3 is TGTGCCAGCAGCCAAGGGGATTCAGAGACCCAGTACTTC. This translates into CASSQGDSETQYF.

CDR3: CASSSGTGGTGGYTF. The DNA for the CDR3 is TGTGCCAGCAGCTCCGGGACAGGGGGAACTGGTGGCTACACCTTC. V gene TRBV7-9 combines with J gene TRBJ1-2, with 11 bases matching TRBD1. The CDR3 sequence is 15 residues long. Germline CDR1 is SEHNR and CDR2 is FQNEAQ (reference sequence). V trimming: 4 bases; J trimming: 7 bases; junction bases outside the gene matches: 8.

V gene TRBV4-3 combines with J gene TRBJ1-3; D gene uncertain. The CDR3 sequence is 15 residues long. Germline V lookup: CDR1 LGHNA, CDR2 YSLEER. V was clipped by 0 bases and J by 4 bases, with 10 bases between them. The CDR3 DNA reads TGCGCCAGCAGCCAAGAAAAAGTCCTAGGAAACACCATATATTTT. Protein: CASSQEKVLGNTIYF.